The source of this T cell receptor beta chain is a study of shared clonotypes between healthy human individuals. The study, taken as a whole, reports: Four donors held 5% to 5.5% of naive CD4 clonotypes in common.

All the donors were Caucasian adults who lived in Nashville, Tennessee. Germline-derived CDR1 and CDR2 are KGHSH and LQKENI. The trim removed 2 bases at V and 7 bases at J, leaving 5 bases unmatched. The CDR3 has 15 amino acids. For this clone: Its specificity is not known.

The method was immunoSEQ multiplex PCR; TCRdb's version includes in-frame clones alone and lacks a portion of them. Here the sample spans around 720,000 clones, 55% to 85% being singletons. The sequence was collected from a woman in her thirties in good health. V gene TRBV18 combines with J gene TRBJ1-6; 7 positions agree with TRBD1. The source material was memory CD4+ T cells sorted from blood. Subset here: CD45RA-negative fraction. The CDR3 region is CASSPETGPNSPLHF. The CDR3 coding sequence is TGTGCCAGCTCACCAGAGACAGGGCCCAATTCACCCCTCCACTTT.